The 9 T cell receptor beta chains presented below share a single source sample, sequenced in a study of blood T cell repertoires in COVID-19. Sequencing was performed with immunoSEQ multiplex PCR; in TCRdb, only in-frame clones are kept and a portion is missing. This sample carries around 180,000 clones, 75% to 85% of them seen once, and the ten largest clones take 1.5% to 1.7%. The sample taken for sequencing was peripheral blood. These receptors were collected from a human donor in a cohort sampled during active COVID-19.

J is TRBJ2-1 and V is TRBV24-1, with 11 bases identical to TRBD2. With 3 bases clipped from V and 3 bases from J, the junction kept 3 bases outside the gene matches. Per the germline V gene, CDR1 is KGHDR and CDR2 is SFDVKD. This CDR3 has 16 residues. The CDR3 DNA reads TGTGCCACCAGTGATCCCCTAGCGGGAGGCTACAATGAGCAGTTCTTC. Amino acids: CATSDPLAGGYNEQFF.

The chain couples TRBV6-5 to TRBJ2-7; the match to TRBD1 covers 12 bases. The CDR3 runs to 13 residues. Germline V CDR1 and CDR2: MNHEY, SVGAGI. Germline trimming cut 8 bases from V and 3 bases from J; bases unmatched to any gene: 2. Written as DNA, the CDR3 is TGTGCCAGCTGGGACAGGGGGCACTACGAGCAGTACTTC. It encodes CASWDRGHYEQYF.

The CDR3 DNA reads as TGCGCCAGCAGCGTACAGGGGAATGAGCAGTTCTTC. Translating gives CASSVQGNEQFF. V gene TRBV5-1 combines with J gene TRBJ2-1, with 7 bases matching TRBD1. This CDR3 contains 12 residues. Germline V gene sequence: CDR1 SGHRS, CDR2 YFSETQ. Trimming at V came to 4 bases and at J to 7 bases, leaving 2 bases not matched to a gene.

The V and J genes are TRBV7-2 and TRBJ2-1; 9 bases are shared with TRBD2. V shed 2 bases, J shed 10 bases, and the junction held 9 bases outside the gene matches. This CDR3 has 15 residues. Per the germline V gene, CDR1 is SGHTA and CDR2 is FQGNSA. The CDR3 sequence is CASSLRRSGGYEQFF. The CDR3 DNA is TGTGCCAGCAGCTTAAGGCGAAGCGGGGGGTACGAGCAGTTCTTC.

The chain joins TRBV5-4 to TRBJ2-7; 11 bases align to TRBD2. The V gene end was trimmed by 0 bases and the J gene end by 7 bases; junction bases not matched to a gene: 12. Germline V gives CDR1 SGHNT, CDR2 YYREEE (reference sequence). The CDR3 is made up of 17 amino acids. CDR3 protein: CASSLGGSASGRWEQYF. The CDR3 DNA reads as TGTGCCAGCAGCTTGGGAGGGTCGGCTAGCGGGAGGTGGGAGCAGTACTTC.

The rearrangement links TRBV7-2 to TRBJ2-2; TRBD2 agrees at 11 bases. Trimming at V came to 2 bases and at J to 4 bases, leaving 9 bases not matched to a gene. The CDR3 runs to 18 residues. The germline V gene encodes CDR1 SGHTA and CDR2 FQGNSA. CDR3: CASSLIQLLAGATGELFF. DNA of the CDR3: TGTGCCAGCAGCTTAATTCAGTTACTAGCGGGGGCCACCGGGGAGCTGTTTTTT. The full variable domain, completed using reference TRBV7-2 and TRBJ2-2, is GAGVSQSPSNKVTEKGKDVELRCDPISGHTALYWYRQSLGQGLEFLIYFQGNSAPDKSGLPSDRFSAERTGGSVSTLTIQRTQQEDSAVYLCASSLIQLLAGATGELFFGEGSRLTVL.

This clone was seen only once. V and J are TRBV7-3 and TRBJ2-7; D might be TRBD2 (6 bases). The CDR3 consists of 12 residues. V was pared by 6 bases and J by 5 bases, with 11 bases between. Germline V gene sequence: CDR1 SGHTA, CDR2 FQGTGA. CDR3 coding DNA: TGTGCCAGCAGTTCCGGGGGTAACGAGCAGTACTTC. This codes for CASSSGGNEQYF.

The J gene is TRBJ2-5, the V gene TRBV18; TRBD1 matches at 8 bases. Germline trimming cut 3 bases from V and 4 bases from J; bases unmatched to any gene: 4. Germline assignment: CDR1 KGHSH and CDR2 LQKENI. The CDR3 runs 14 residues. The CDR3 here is CASSPTGVGETQYF. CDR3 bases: TGTGCCAGCTCACCGACAGGGGTGGGAGAGACCCAGTACTTC.

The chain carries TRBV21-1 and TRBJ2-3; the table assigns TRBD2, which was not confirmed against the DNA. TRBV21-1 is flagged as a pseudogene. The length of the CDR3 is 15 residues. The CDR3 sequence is CASSSPIREADTQYF. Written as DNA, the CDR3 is TGTGCCAGCAGCTCCCCTATTAGGGAGGCAGATACGCAGTATTTT.